This is a list of T cell receptor beta chains from one sample in a study of cytomegalovirus exposure and HLA in healthy donors. Repertoires were generated with immunoSEQ multiplex PCR, while TCRdb's copy carries only in-frame clones and drops some. The data contain approximately 190,000 clones, approximately 88% of them seen just once; the ten biggest clones take up approximately 7%. Sequenced material: PBMCs. These receptors were collected from a man aged 18 to 35 in good health and CMV-seropositive. CDR3s include the opening cysteine and the closing phenylalanine or tryptophan. A D gene is named only where the DNA matches it firmly. A clone size is listed for some rows: how often the clone was seen (once, few, many), or a class if it is expanded.

CASGSQTGEGFEEKLFF TGTGCTAGTGGTTCTCAAACGGGGGAGGGCTTCGAGGAAAAACTGTTTTTT TRBV12-5 NA TRBJ1-4 NA 17
CASSLPLAGVYEQYF TGTGCCAGCAGCCTCCCTTTAGCGGGAGTCTACGAGCAGTACTTC TRBV14 TRBD2 TRBJ2-7 NA 15
CASSLRGLAEGRADTQYF TGTGCCAGCAGCTTACGGGGGCTAGCGGAGGGGAGGGCAGATACGCAGTATTTT TRBV7-6 NA TRBJ2-3 NA 18
CATSRGQPAYEQYF TGTGCCACCAGCAGAGGACAGCCAGCCTACGAGCAGTACTTC TRBV15 NA TRBJ2-7 NA 14
CASSLAGAPEAFF TGTGCCAGCAGCTTAGCGGGGGCACCTGAAGCTTTCTTT TRBV7-9 NA TRBJ1-1 NA 13
CASSEMLAGLSNEQFF TGTGCCAGCAGTGAAATGCTAGCGGGATTATCCAATGAGCAGTTCTTC TRBV6-1 TRBD2 TRBJ2-1 NA 16
CASSQEARQGAADTQYF TGCGCCAGCAGCCAAGAGGCACGACAGGGGGCTGCAGATACGCAGTATTTT TRBV4-3 TRBD1 TRBJ2-3 once 17
CSVVPGLVETQYF TGCAGCGTTGTCCCCGGACTAGTGGAGACCCAGTACTTC TRBV29-1 TRBD2 TRBJ2-5 NA 13
CATSRARGSEQFF TGTGCCACCAGCAGAGCCCGAGGTAGTGAGCAGTTCTTC TRBV15 NA TRBJ2-1 NA 13
CASSRYQGQEQFF TGTGCCAGCAGTCGCTACCAGGGACAGGAGCAGTTCTTC TRBV27 TRBD1 TRBJ2-1 once 13
CASSLTGRNGNTIYF TGTGCCAGCAGTTTAACCGGGAGGAATGGAAACACCATATATTTT TRBV27 NA TRBJ1-3 NA 15
CASSIGRASGSGVAKNIQYF TGTGCCAGTAGTATAGGTCGGGCTAGCGGGAGCGGTGTGGCCAAAAACATTCAGTACTTC TRBV19 TRBD2 TRBJ2-4 NA 20
CASSMVFRSSYEQYF TGTGCCAGTAGTATGGTCTTCCGCAGCTCCTACGAGCAGTACTTC TRBV19 NA TRBJ2-7 NA 15
CASSLGVSSGSSYNEQFF TGTGCCAGCAGCTTAGGAGTCTCCAGCGGCAGCTCCTACAATGAGCAGTTCTTC TRBV7-2 NA TRBJ2-1 NA 18
CASSFDRAYEQYF TGTGCCAGCAGCTTTGACAGAGCCTACGAGCAGTACTTC TRBV7-6 NA TRBJ2-7 few 13
CASSYQATGELFF TGTGCCAGCAGTTACCAGGCCACCGGGGAGCTGTTTTTT TRBV6-5 NA TRBJ2-2 NA 13
CASSEATGGNQPQHF TGTGCCAGCAGTGAAGCCACAGGTGGGAATCAGCCCCAGCATTTT TRBV2 NA TRBJ1-5 few 15
CASSLPTSTESQPQHF TGTGCCAGCAGTTTACCGACCTCGACAGAATCTCAGCCCCAGCATTTT TRBV27 NA TRBJ1-5 NA 16
CASSEAHSGSGGVAKNIQYF TGTGCCAGCAGTGAAGCGCACAGCGGGAGTGGGGGGGTGGCCAAAAACATTCAGTACTTC TRBV2 TRBD2 TRBJ2-4 NA 20
CASTEPTSGGSSYNEQFF TGTGCCAGCACGGAGCCCACTAGCGGGGGGAGCTCCTACAATGAGCAGTTCTTC TRBV28 TRBD2 TRBJ2-1 NA 18
CASSLSLRGDHYEQYF TGTGCCAGCAGTTTATCCTTGCGGGGCGATCACTACGAGCAGTACTTC TRBV28 NA TRBJ2-7 NA 16
CASSKGLAGVETQYF TGTGCCAGCAGCAAAGGACTAGCGGGAGTGGAGACCCAGTACTTC TRBV7-2 TRBD2 TRBJ2-5 NA 15
CAINDRGGYQPQHF TGTGCCATCAACGACAGGGGGGGTTATCAGCCCCAGCATTTT TRBV28 TRBD1 TRBJ1-5 NA 14
CASSGHKKGNEKLFF TGTGCCAGCAGTGGTCACAAAAAGGGGAATGAAAAACTGTTTTTT TRBV2 NA TRBJ1-4 few 15
CASSYGTGGSSYEQYF TGCGCCAGCAGCTACGGGACAGGGGGATCCTCCTACGAGCAGTACTTC TRBV4-3 TRBD1 TRBJ2-7 NA 16
CASSVRQESAEQYF TGTGCCAGCAGCGTCCGACAGGAATCGGCCGAGCAGTACTTC TRBV7-2 NA TRBJ2-7 NA 14
CASSLPGTSGETQYF TGTGCCAGCAGCCTTCCCGGGACTAGCGGAGAGACCCAGTACTTC TRBV9 TRBD2 TRBJ2-5 NA 15
CASSLGIEDEQYF TGTGCCAGCAGCTTAGGCATAGAGGACGAGCAGTACTTC TRBV7-3 NA TRBJ2-7 NA 13
CASSEGVFRRGRAYNEQFF TGTGCCAGCAGTGAAGGTGTATTTCGGCGGGGTCGTGCCTACAATGAGCAGTTCTTC TRBV6-1 NA TRBJ2-1 NA 19
CASSDGTGNQPQHF TGTGCCAGCAGTGATGGGACAGGCAATCAGCCCCAGCATTTT TRBV6-1 TRBD1 TRBJ1-5 NA 14
CASREFRRALMNTEAFF TGTGCCAGCAGGGAATTCCGGAGGGCCCTAATGAACACTGAAGCTTTCTTT TRBV6-1 NA TRBJ1-1 NA 17
CASSQVAGGTGELFF TGCGCCAGCAGCCAAGTAGCGGGAGGGACCGGGGAGCTGTTTTTT TRBV4-1 TRBD2 TRBJ2-2 NA 15
CASSQDSRGNIQYF TGTGCCAGCAGCCAAGATTCCAGGGGTAACATTCAGTACTTC TRBV4-2 NA TRBJ2-4 NA 14
CASTRQKNTEAFF TGTGCCAGCACCAGACAGAAAAACACTGAAGCTTTCTTT TRBV6-5 NA TRBJ1-1 NA 13
CASSSLGQGLNEKLFF TGTGCCAGCAGTTCTCTGGGACAGGGACTTAATGAAAAACTGTTTTTT TRBV28 TRBD1 TRBJ1-4 NA 16
CASSLPQRLAGSYNEQFF TGTGCCAGCAGCTTACCCCAAAGACTAGCGGGCTCCTACAATGAGCAGTTCTTC TRBV7-9 TRBD2 TRBJ2-1 NA 18
CATSRPGGQGFSEQYF TGTGCCACCAGCAGACCGGGGGGACAGGGTTTTTCCGAGCAGTACTTC TRBV15 TRBD1 TRBJ2-7 NA 16
CASSQGASGANVLTF TGTGCCAGCTCACAAGGGGCATCTGGGGCCAACGTCCTGACTTTC TRBV18 NA TRBJ2-6 NA 15
CASKPREARAKNIQYF TGTGCCAGTAAACCCAGGGAGGCAAGAGCCAAAAACATTCAGTACTTC TRBV19 NA TRBJ2-4 once 16
CASSYSIPDNNQPQHF TGTGCCAGCAGTTACTCGATCCCAGATAACAATCAGCCCCAGCATTTT TRBV6-5 NA TRBJ1-5 NA 16
CASSYSQVPEQFF TGTGCCAGCAGTTACTCACAGGTCCCGGAGCAGTTCTTC TRBV6-6 NA TRBJ2-1 once 13
CASSDGQTHYNEQFF TGTGCCAGCAGTGACGGACAGACTCACTACAATGAGCAGTTCTTC TRBV6-4 NA TRBJ2-1 NA 15
CASSHRLENTEAFF TGCGCCAGCAGCCATAGACTGGAGAACACTGAAGCTTTCTTT TRBV4-3 NA TRBJ1-1 once 14
CATSRDPSTGNEQFF TGTGCCACCAGCAGAGACCCCTCGACAGGGAATGAGCAGTTCTTC TRBV15 TRBD1 TRBJ2-1 NA 15
CASSLSLGSQPQHF TGTGCCAGCAGTTTAAGTCTGGGCAGTCAGCCCCAGCATTTT TRBV28 NA TRBJ1-5 NA 14
CASSVAGPSYEQYF TGTGCCAGCAGCGTAGCTGGCCCTTCCTACGAGCAGTACTTC TRBV9 NA TRBJ2-7 NA 14
CASSQGVGRGTDTQYF TGTGCCAGCAGCCAAGGGGTCGGGAGAGGAACAGATACGCAGTATTTT TRBV14 NA TRBJ2-3 NA 16
CATSRDLEQFF TGTGCCACCAGCAGAGACCTTGAGCAGTTCTTC TRBV15 NA TRBJ2-1 NA 11
CASRRVKAHEQYF TGTGCCAGCCGCCGGGTTAAAGCTCACGAGCAGTACTTC TRBV27 NA TRBJ2-7 once 13
CASSDQGLQETQYF TGTGCCAGCAGCGATCAGGGGTTACAAGAGACCCAGTACTTC TRBV28 NA TRBJ2-5 NA 14
CASTSRRGRRSTNEKLFF TGTGCCAGCACCTCTCGCAGGGGGCGCAGGTCAACTAATGAAAAACTGTTTTTT TRBV28 TRBD1 TRBJ1-4 NA 18
CASSLAGRHFNEQFF TGTGCCAGCAGCTTAGCGGGGCGCCACTTCAATGAGCAGTTCTTC TRBV7-9 NA TRBJ2-1 NA 15
CASSVESRGAGELFF TGTGCCAGCAGCGTAGAGTCCCGCGGGGCCGGGGAGCTGTTTTTT TRBV9 NA TRBJ2-2 NA 15
CASSCRTRKTYGYTF TGTGCCAGCTCTTGTCGTACCAGGAAGACCTATGGCTACACCTTC TRBV5-4 NA TRBJ1-2 NA 15